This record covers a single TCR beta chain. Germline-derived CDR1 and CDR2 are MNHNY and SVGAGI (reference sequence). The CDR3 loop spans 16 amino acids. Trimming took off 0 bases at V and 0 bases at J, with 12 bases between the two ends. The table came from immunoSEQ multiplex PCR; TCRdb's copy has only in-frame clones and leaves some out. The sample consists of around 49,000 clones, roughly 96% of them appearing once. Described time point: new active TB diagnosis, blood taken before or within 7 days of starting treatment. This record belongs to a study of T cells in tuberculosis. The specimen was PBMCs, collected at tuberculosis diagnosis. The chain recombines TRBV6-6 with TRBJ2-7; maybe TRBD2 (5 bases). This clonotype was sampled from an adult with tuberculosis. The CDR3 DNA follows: TGTGCCAGCAGTTACTCGAAGGCGGGCGTCTCCTACGAGCAGTACTTC. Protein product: CASSYSKAGVSYEQYF.